Here is one T cell receptor (beta chain) with its context. As handled by the study authors: Amplification from reference gene primers served as the basis for estimated nucleated cell counts. The assay was immunoSEQ multiplex PCR, and TCRdb's table has in-frame clones only and misses some. The V and J calls and clone size were taken over from that table, and D and trimming were inferred from the DNA. The top ten hold around 3.3% of the sample, which has about 220,000 clones, roughly 84% seen once. This sample stems from a study of blood T cell repertoires in COVID-19. Turning to the study itself: Donors in the United States, Italy and Spain gave samples during acute or convalescent COVID-19. PBMCs, B-cell-depleted T cells, or T cells were the source of the cDNA or gDNA that made up the material.

There are 15 residues in the CDR3. V dropped 7 bases and J dropped 2 bases, with 15 bases sitting between them. Germline V CDR1 and CDR2: MNHEY, SVGEGT. The material sequenced was peripheral blood. The chain couples TRBV6-2 or TRBV6-3 to TRBJ1-5; D is unresolved. The source of this sequence is an elderly woman with acute or convalescent COVID-19. CDR3 coding DNA: TGTGCCAGCACCCCCGGCGGTCTGGGCAATCAGCCCCAGCATTTT. As protein: CASTPGGLGNQPQHF.